A single sample gave rise to the 14 T cell receptor beta chains below, sequenced in a study of cytomegalovirus exposure and HLA in healthy donors. The PCR used 60 Vbeta and 13 Jbeta primers. Assay used: immunoSEQ multiplex PCR; TCRdb lists only in-frame clones, some missing. Of roughly 65,000 clones in the sample, 65% to 80% are singletons; the top ten hold about a sixth. The sample taken for sequencing was PBMCs. Source of these receptors: a man in his forties in good health and CMV-seropositive.

This clone was observed a handful of times. J is TRBJ1-5 and V is TRBV7-2; 7 bases align to TRBD1. V was pared by 5 bases and J by 9 bases, with 7 bases of the junction left unmatched. The CDR3 runs to 13 residues. Germline CDR1 SGHTA, CDR2 FQGNSA. The CDR3 here is CASSPDRDRPQHF. The CDR3 DNA sequence: TGTGCCAGCAGCCCAGACAGGGACCGGCCCCAGCATTTT.

The rearrangement joins TRBV11-2 to TRBJ2-1; 8 bases are shared with TRBD2. J was trimmed by 5 bases and V by 1 base; bases with no gene match: 1. The CDR3 totals 14 residues. CDR1 is SGHAT, CDR2 FQNNGV, per germline. CDR3 sequence reads: CASSLVSGDNEQFF. The CDR3 DNA follows: TGTGCCAGCAGCTTAGTTAGCGGGGACAATGAGCAGTTCTTC.

To note about this clone: The same CDR3 also results from other DNA sequences found in this sample. This chain uses TRBV4-3 with TRBJ1-2; D might be TRBD1 (6 bases). Germline lookup yields CDR1 LGHNA and CDR2 YSLEER. This CDR3 has 15 residues. Trimming stripped 0 bases from V and 2 bases from J, with 10 bases between. The CDR3 sequence: CASSQDRTENYGYTF. The CDR3 nucleotides are TGCGCCAGCAGCCAAGATCGGACAGAGAACTATGGCTACACCTTC.

There are a few counts of this clone. J is TRBJ2-1 and V is TRBV6-4; TRBD2 matches 8 bases. V was clipped by 5 bases and J by 5 bases; unmatched bases: 8. The CDR3 covers 15 residues. Germline V gene lookup returns CDR1 MRHNA and CDR2 SNTAGT. CDR3 sequence reads: CASSRIPGGNNEQFF. For the CDR3, the DNA is TGTGCCAGCAGTCGTATTCCGGGGGGGAACAATGAGCAGTTCTTC.

The rearrangement uses TRBV12-5 and TRBJ2-5; 9 bases match TRBD2. V shed 5 bases and J 5 bases; nucleotides not matched to a gene: 9. The CDR3 is made up of 15 amino acids. CDR1 LGHNT and CDR2 FRNRAP come from the germline V gene. The CDR3 sequence: CASGPGTSSGETQYF. Here the CDR3 DNA reads TGTGCTAGTGGTCCAGGGACTAGCTCGGGGGAGACCCAGTACTTC.

This chain joins TRBV5-6 and TRBJ2-5, with TRBD1 matching 8 bases. V trimming: 1 base; J trimming: 3 bases; junction bases outside the gene matches: 11. CDR1 SGHDT and CDR2 YYEEEE come from the germline V gene. The CDR3 sequence is 17 residues long. The CDR3 region is CASSLSVRQGLKETQYF. DNA for the CDR3: TGTGCCAGCAGCTTGTCAGTCCGACAGGGGCTAAAAGAGACCCAGTACTTC.

With respect to this clone: The sample carries other DNA sequences with the same CDR3. This chain connects TRBV14 to TRBJ2-3; no reliable D call. Between the trimmed V and J ends, which lost 0 bases and 6 bases, there was a span of 7 bases. CDR3 size: 13 residues. The V gene's germline CDR1 is SGHDN and CDR2 FVKESK. In DNA, the CDR3 is TGTGCCAGCAGCCAAGATCTAATCGATACGCAGTATTTT. Residues: CASSQDLIDTQYF.

The chain is built from TRBV27 and TRBJ2-5; tentative D call: TRBD2 (5 bases). The better agreement between TRBJ2-7 and the DNA end casts doubt on the J call. The CDR3 has 15 amino acids. Germline CDR1 and CDR2: MNHEY and SMNVEV (reference sequence). The CDR3 spells CASSLSVGSPYEQYF. The CDR3 nucleotides are TGTGCCAGCAGTTTATCGGTTGGGAGCCCCTACGAGCAGTACTTC.

This clone occurred a few times. The rearrangement uses TRBV4-2 and TRBJ1-2; TRBD1 aligns across 7 bases. The CDR3 extends over 15 amino acids. Trimming removed 1 base from V and 3 bases from J; junction bases left unmatched: 5. Germline loops: CDR1 LGHNA, CDR2 YNFKEQ. The CDR3 nucleotides are TGTGCCAGCAGCCAAGGCCAGGGGGTCGACTATGGCTACACCTTC. As protein: CASSQGQGVDYGYTF.

V gene TRBV10-3 combines with J gene TRBJ2-3, with 14 bases that match TRBD2. The CDR3 has 17 residues. V lost 5 bases, J lost 4 bases, and 8 bases stayed unmatched. Germline-derived CDR1 and CDR2 are ENHRY and SYGVKD. The CDR3 coding sequence is TGTGCCATCAGTTTCGGGACTAGCGGGAGTGGTGCAGATACGCAGTATTTT. As protein: CAISFGTSGSGADTQYF.

The genes are TRBV5-6 and TRBJ2-1; unclear D gene. The V gene lost 4 bases and the J gene lost 6 bases, with 8 bases spanning the gap. Germline loops: CDR1 SGHDT, CDR2 YYEEEE. The CDR3 is 12 amino acids. The CDR3 nucleotides are TGTGCCAGCAGCACCTACAGCAATGAGCAGTTCTTC. It is translated as CASSTYSNEQFF.

The chain carries TRBV23-1 and TRBJ1-5; 7 bases map to TRBD1. TRBV23-1 is an ORF, and what it does is uncertain. This CDR3 comprises 15 residues. V gave up 4 bases and J gave up 7 bases; unmatched junction bases: 10. The CDR3 here is CASSPLTDRVQPQHF. CDR3 in DNA: TGCGCCAGCAGTCCCCTAACCGACAGGGTCCAGCCCCAGCATTTT.

The chain is built from TRBV7-8 and TRBJ2-1; 8 bases match TRBD2. The V gene end was trimmed by 5 bases and the J gene end by 4 bases; junction bases not matched to a gene: 16. Per the germline V gene, CDR1 is SGHVS and CDR2 is FQNEAQ. The CDR3 is made up of 18 amino acids. The CDR3 region has the DNA TGTGCCAGCAGCCAAGTTCAGCGTCCGGGGGGGCAGTACAATGAGCAGTTCTTC. It yields the protein CASSQVQRPGGQYNEQFF.

CDR3 protein: CASSGRTGYTGEQYF. CDR3 DNA sequence: TGTGCCAGCAGCGGGCGGACAGGGTATACAGGCGAGCAGTACTTC. This chain links TRBV7-2 with TRBJ2-7, with 8 positions matching TRBD1. Germline V gene lookup returns CDR1 SGHTA and CDR2 FQGNSA. Germline trimming cut 5 bases from V and 6 bases from J; bases unmatched to any gene: 12. The CDR3 contains 15 residues.